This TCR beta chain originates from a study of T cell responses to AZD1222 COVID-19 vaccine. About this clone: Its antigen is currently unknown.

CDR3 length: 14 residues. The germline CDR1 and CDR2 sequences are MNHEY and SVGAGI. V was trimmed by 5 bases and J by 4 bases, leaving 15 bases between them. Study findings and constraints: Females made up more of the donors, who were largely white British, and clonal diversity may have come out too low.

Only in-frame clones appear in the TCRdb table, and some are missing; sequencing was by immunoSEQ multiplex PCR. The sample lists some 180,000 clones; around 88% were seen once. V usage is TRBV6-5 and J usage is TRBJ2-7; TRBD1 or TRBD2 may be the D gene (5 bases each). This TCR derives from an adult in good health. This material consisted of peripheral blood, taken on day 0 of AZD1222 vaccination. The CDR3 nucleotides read TGTGCCAGCAGTCCCCAGCGAGAGGGGTACGAGCAGTACTTC. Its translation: CASSPQREGYEQYF.